This TCR beta chain was sequenced during a study of blood T cell repertoires in COVID-19. Here immunoSEQ multiplex PCR was the method, and the copy in TCRdb shows in-frame clones only, minus some. The data contain 490,000 or so clones, roughly nine tenths of them singletons. The V and J ends lost 1 base and 5 bases respectively, with 14 bases between them. Germline assignment: CDR1 GTSNPN and CDR2 SVGIG (reference sequence). The CDR3 totals 14 residues. Sequenced sample: PBMCs or T cells enriched from blood (not recorded which). The V call is TRBV30, the J call TRBJ1-2, with D maybe TRBD1 (6 bases). The receptor was isolated from an older woman who had recovered from COVID-19. This CDR3 reads CAWSGTAIGYGYTF. CDR3 nucleotides: TGTGCCTGGAGTGGGACAGCGATTGGGTATGGCTACACCTTC.